The present TCR beta chain was sequenced within a study of T cell repertoires in cytomegalovirus infection. In the study overall: From public TCR beta signatures came an indication of both CMV infection and matching HLA type. Findings and limits, study-wide: CMV-specific TCR beta clonotypes restricted by HLA-C were the ones dominating the ex vivo response. People with CMV and the relevant HLA were identified by cumulative public TCR beta family frequency.

With regard to this clonotype: The antigen is undetermined.

Germline CDR1 SQVTM, CDR2 ANQGSEA. The CDR3 runs 13 residues. Trimming pared 6 bases from V and 6 bases from J, leaving 18 bases between. TCRdb re-analysed the reads in MiXCR, keeping a single row per CDR3 protein. Counted here are approximately 730,000 distinct CDR3 sequences, roughly 28% occurring once; the ten biggest clones make up approximately 14%. The sample here was cultured CD8+ T cells from PBMCs, taken from culture after CMV antigen stimulation. This sequence was found in a human donor in good health (CMV status not recorded). Some clones in this sample may be carry-over from other donors' samples. The V gene is TRBV29-1, the J gene TRBJ2-7; D possibly corresponds to TRBD1 (5 bases). The chain's CDR3 is CSVPAGFAGEQYF. The DNA for the CDR3 is TGCAGCGTACCCGCAGGGTTCGCAGGCGAGCAGTACTTC.